This entry features one TCR beta chain sequence. Germline V lookup: CDR1 LNHDA, CDR2 SQIVND (reference sequence). The length of the CDR3 is 16 residues. V lost 0 bases and J lost 0, with 9 bases in between. This sample was taken from a study of blood T cell repertoires in COVID-19. The authors' processing: Estimation of nucleated cell counts relied on the amplification of reference gene primers. Method: immunoSEQ multiplex PCR; TCRdb's copy keeps in-frame clones and lacks some. That table supplies the V and J calls and clone size; D and trimming were determined from the DNA. This sample has roughly 230,000 clones; over 75% occur once, and the top ten carry about 0.7%.

Input material: peripheral blood. J is TRBJ2-1 and V is TRBV19; a weak D match, TRBD2 (6 bases). This sequence was found in a human donor in a cohort sampled during active COVID-19. The CDR3 sequence: CASSIEAGSSYNEQFF. The CDR3 DNA sequence: TGTGCCAGTAGTATAGAGGCGGGGAGCTCCTACAATGAGCAGTTCTTC.